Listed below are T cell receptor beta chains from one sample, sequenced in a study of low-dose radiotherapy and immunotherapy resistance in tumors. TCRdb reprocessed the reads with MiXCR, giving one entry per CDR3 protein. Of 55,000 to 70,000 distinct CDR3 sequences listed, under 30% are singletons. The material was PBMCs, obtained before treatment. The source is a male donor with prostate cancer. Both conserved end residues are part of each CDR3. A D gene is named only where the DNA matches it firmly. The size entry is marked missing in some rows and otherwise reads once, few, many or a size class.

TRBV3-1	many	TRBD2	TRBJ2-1	TGTGCCAGCAGCCAAGGCGGGGGGCCAACCTACAATGAGCAGTTCTTC	CASSQGGGPTYNEQFF
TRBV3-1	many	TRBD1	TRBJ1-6	TGTGCCAGCAGCCACCCTAGGACAGGGGGCGTTAATTCACCCCTCCACTTT	CASSHPRTGGVNSPLHF
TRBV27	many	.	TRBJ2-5	TGTGCCAGCAGTTTGGGGGCAGGGGAGGTGAAGACCCAGTACTTC	CASSLGAGEVKTQYF
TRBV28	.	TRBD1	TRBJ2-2	TGTGCCAGCTGCCCTGGACAGGGCCCCACCGGGGAGCTGTTTTTT	CASCPGQGPTGELFF
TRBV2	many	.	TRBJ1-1	TGTGCCAGCAGCGAAACAGTAAAAGGGGCTTTCTTT	CASSETVKGAFF
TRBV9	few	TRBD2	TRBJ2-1	TGTGCCAGCAGCGTAGAGGATACTAGCGAGCTTTTTGATGAGCAGTTCTTC	CASSVEDTSELFDEQFF
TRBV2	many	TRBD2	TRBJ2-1	TGTGCCAGCAGTGAGACGGGAGGGCCAGGTAATGAGCAGTTCTTC	CASSETGGPGNEQFF
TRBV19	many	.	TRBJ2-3	TGTGCCAGTAGTAAGGACCCCCCGGATACGCAGTATTTT	CASSKDPPDTQYF
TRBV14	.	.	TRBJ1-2	TGTGCCAGCAGCCAAGATCTTGCAGGGACCAGGGGCTACACCTTC	CASSQDLAGTRGYTF
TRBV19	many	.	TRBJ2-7	TGTGCCAGTAGTACCCCGGACAGAAGCGAGCAGTACTTC	CASSTPDRSEQYF
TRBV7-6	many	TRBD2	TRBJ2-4	TGTGCCAGCAGCTTAAGTTCAGCGGGGGGTGGGAACATTCAGTACTTC	CASSLSSAGGGNIQYF
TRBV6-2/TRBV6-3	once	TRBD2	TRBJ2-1	TGTGCCAGCAGTGCGACTAGCGGGGGGGCCGGTGAGCAGTTCTTC	CASSATSGGAGEQFF
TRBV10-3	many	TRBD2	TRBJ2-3	TGTGCCATCAGTGAGTCTCTGATGGCGGGAGGGCCTGTGGATACGCAGTATTTT	CAISESLMAGGPVDTQYF
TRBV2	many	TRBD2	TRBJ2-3	TGTGCCAGCAGTGAATGGCTAGCGGACGCAAATTTT	CASSEWLADANF
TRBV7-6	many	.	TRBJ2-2	TGTGCCAGCAGCCGGGAGACAGGGATCACCGGGGAGCTGTTTTTT	CASSRETGITGELFF
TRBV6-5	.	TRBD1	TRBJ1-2	TGTGCCAGCAGTTACCGCAGCACATCCGGGACAGGGATAGGTGGCTACACCTTC	CASSYRSTSGTGIGGYTF
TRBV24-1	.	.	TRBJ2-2	TGTGCCACCAGTGATTTGAACGGGGCTAACACCGGGGAGCTGTTTTTT	CATSDLNGANTGELFF
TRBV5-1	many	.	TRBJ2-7	TGCGCCAGCAGCCGGGGGCCAGGCGACGAGCAGTACTTC	CASSRGPGDEQYF
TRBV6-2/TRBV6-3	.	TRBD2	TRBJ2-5	TGTGCCACCGAGCGGGAAGGGGAGACCCAGTACTTC	CATEREGETQYF